This T cell receptor (beta chain) came from a study of T cell responses to AZD1222 COVID-19 vaccine. Germline-derived CDR1 and CDR2 are SGHKS and YYEKEE (reference sequence). V lost 4 bases and J 1 base, leaving 8 bases between the germline ends. This CDR3 is built from 13 residues. Clones were read by immunoSEQ multiplex PCR, and TCRdb kept only the in-frame ones, dropping some. This sample has about 97,000 clones, with about 88% found just once. Study-wide results and caveats: A rise in Spike-specific TCR breadth and depth followed two AZD1222 doses. CD4 TCRs linked to vaccination spanned spike, dominating at 160-218 and 743-854. Donors were chiefly white British, with a greater number of females, and clonal diversity was perhaps underestimated.

As concerns this clone: Its antigen is still unknown.

The sample in question was peripheral blood, obtained on day 0 of AZD1222 vaccination. The chain is built from TRBV5-5 and TRBJ1-2; D possibly corresponds to TRBD1 (5 bases). The sequence was obtained from an adult in good health. Here the CDR3 reads CASSADINYGYTF. CDR3 nucleotide sequence: TGTGCCAGCAGCGCGGACATTAACTATGGCTACACCTTC.